Following are 14 T cell receptor beta chains from one sample sequenced in a study of T-cell memory formation after mild COVID-19. TCRdb used MiXCR to reprocess the 5' RACE reads, holding one entry per CDR3 protein. The table records 550,000 to 600,000 distinct CDR3 sequences, around 15% of them present only once. The sample consisted of PBMCs or a T cell subset sorted from them (not recorded which). The receptor set was obtained from an adult woman who had mild COVID-19 (a few samples of this study predate the infection). Cell type and time point are not known.

The chain recombines TRBV7-2 with TRBJ2-7; 9 nucleotides match TRBD1. The CDR3 runs to 15 residues. Germline trimming cut 5 bases from V and 2 bases from J; bases unmatched to any gene: 7. The germline CDR1 and CDR2 sequences are SGHTA and FQGNSA. The CDR3 loop is CASSRQGGATYEQYF. CDR3 DNA sequence: TGTGCCAGCAGCCGACAGGGGGGCGCTACCTACGAGCAGTACTTC.

V gene TRBV7-3 combines with J gene TRBJ2-3; D possibly corresponds to TRBD2 (7 bases). V was pared by 1 base and J by 2 bases, with 13 bases between. CDR3 size: 16 residues. The germline V gene has CDR1 SGHTA and CDR2 FQGTGA. The CDR3 nucleotides read TGTGCCAGCAGCTTAATTGCGGGGGCGACCACAGATACGCAGTATTTT. Protein: CASSLIAGATTDTQYF.

This clonotype was seen a handful of times. J is TRBJ2-7 and V is TRBV20-1; 16 nucleotides agree with TRBD2. The CDR3 runs 18 residues. After removal of 2 bases from V and 5 bases from J, the junction contained 12 bases not matched to a gene. In germline, CDR1 is DFQATT, CDR2 SNEGSKA (reference sequence). CDR3 coding DNA: TGCAGTGCTAGATGGCCCCCGGGACTAGCGGGAGGGCATGACGAGCAGTACTTC. It specifies CSARWPPGLAGGHDEQYF.

This chain connects TRBV19 to TRBJ2-7; possible D gene TRBD2, 6 bases. Between the trimmed V and J ends, which lost 3 bases and 5 bases, there was a span of 20 bases. CDR1 and CDR2 from the germline V gene are LNHDA and SQIVND (reference sequence). The CDR3 runs 16 residues. The CDR3 nucleotides read TGTGCCAGTAGTATTGTGGGGGGAAGGCTCTCGGACGAGCAGTACTTC. Encoded protein: CASSIVGGRLSDEQYF.

As regards this clonotype: The junction shows a germline mismatch at one end, possibly a read error. The genes are TRBV7-7 and TRBJ2-7; a weak D match, TRBD1 (6 bases). Germline-derived CDR1 and CDR2 are SSHAT and FNYEAQ (reference sequence). The CDR3 is made up of 17 amino acids. CDR3 loop: CASSSLRQDPAPYEQYF. The CDR3 DNA is TGTGCTAGCAGTTCCCTCCGACAGGACCCCGCTCCCTACGAGCAGTACTTC. Looking up the rest from reference TRBV7-7 and TRBJ2-7 gives the full variable domain: GAGVSQSPRYKVTKRGQDVTLRCDPISSHATLYWYQQALGQGPEFLTYFNYEAQPDKSGLPSDRFSAERPEGSISTLTIQRTEQRDSAMYRCASSSLRQDPAPYEQYFGPGTRLTVT.

This clonotype was seen only a few times. The V gene is TRBV6-5, the J gene TRBJ2-5, with D maybe TRBD1 (6 bases). The germline gives CDR1 MNHEY, CDR2 SVGAGI. Trimming left V 2 bases short and J 4 bases short, with 14 bases between. This CDR3 has 15 amino acids. CDR3 sequence: CASSYGTRSTETQYF. The DNA of the CDR3 is TGTGCCAGCAGTTACGGGACACGATCTACAGAGACCCAGTACTTC.

This clonotype was seen a handful of times. The chain combines TRBV20-1 with TRBJ1-4, with D perhaps matching TRBD1 (6 bases). Germline CDR1 is DFQATT and CDR2 is SNEGSKA (reference sequence). The CDR3 covers 13 residues. The V end lost 7 bases, the J end lost 0 bases, and 9 bases lay between the germline ends. CDR3 nucleotides: TGCAGTGGCAGGGGTGCAACTAATGAAAAACTGTTTTTT. Translated, it gives CSGRGATNEKLFF.

This chain joins TRBV5-6 and TRBJ1-5; 7 bases align to TRBD1. The CDR3 totals 14 residues. Trimming at V came to 3 bases and at J to 4 bases, leaving 4 bases not matched to a gene. Germline V gene lookup returns CDR1 SGHDT and CDR2 YYEEEE. This CDR3 is CASSSGQTNQPQHF. In DNA, the CDR3 is TGTGCCAGCAGCTCGGGACAGACTAATCAGCCCCAGCATTTT.

The rearrangement links TRBV5-1 to TRBJ2-1; weak D call: TRBD2 (6 bases). The germline V gene has CDR1 SGHRS and CDR2 YFSETQ. The CDR3 extends over 13 amino acids. Trimming shortened V by 4 bases and J by 6 bases, and 11 bases separated the two germline ends. CDR3 amino acids: CASSVMGGNEQFF. The CDR3 DNA reads TGCGCCAGCAGCGTAATGGGGGGCAATGAGCAGTTCTTC.

This rearrangement joins TRBV12-3 or TRBV12-4 to TRBJ2-5; 7 bases match TRBD2. The CDR3 contains 15 residues. V lost 2 bases to trimming and J lost 4 bases; unmatched junction nucleotides: 7. For the CDR3, the DNA is TGTGCCAGCAGTTTATACCAGGGAGGGGTAGAGACCCAGTACTTC. Amino acids: CASSLYQGGVETQYF.

This clonotype was seen many times. The genes are TRBV6-4 and TRBJ2-2; D is perhaps TRBD1 (5 bases). The germline gives CDR1 MRHNA, CDR2 SNTAGT. The CDR3 contains 13 residues. Trimming removed 4 bases at V and 4 bases at J, with 7 bases between. The CDR3 loop is CASSGQSTGELFF. The CDR3 bases are TGTGCCAGCAGTGGACAGTCCACCGGGGAGCTGTTTTTT.

This clonotype has just a few counts. The chain carries TRBV7-2 and TRBJ1-2, with 9 bases lining up with TRBD1. The trim removed 5 bases at V and 4 bases at J, leaving 8 bases unmatched. The CDR3 has 15 amino acids. Germline CDR1 is SGHTA and CDR2 is FQGNSA. The CDR3 protein is CASSTYRDRVYGYTF. The CDR3 DNA follows: TGTGCCAGCAGCACCTACCGGGACAGGGTCTATGGCTACACCTTC. The whole variable domain, filled in from reference TRBV7-2 and TRBJ1-2, reads GAGVSQSPSNKVTEKGKDVELRCDPISGHTALYWYRQSLGQGLEFLIYFQGNSAPDKSGLPSDRFSAERTGGSVSTLTIQRTQQEDSAVYLCASSTYRDRVYGYTFGSGTRLTVV.

The chain joins TRBV20-1 to TRBJ2-7; TRBD1 might be the D (8 bases). The germline V gene encodes CDR1 DFQATT and CDR2 SNEGSKA (reference sequence). The CDR3 covers 16 residues. V was clipped by 5 bases and J by 2 bases, with 22 bases between them. CDR3 in DNA: TGCAGTGCTTCAGGGTGGGACTACAGGGGGACCTACGAGCAGTACTTC. Encoded protein: CSASGWDYRGTYEQYF.

The chain is built from TRBV5-1 and TRBJ1-2; no reliable D call. CDR3 length: 16 amino acids. Per the germline V gene, CDR1 is SGHRS and CDR2 is YFSETQ. Between the trimmed V and J ends, which lost 0 bases and 6 bases, there was a span of 18 bases. The CDR3 is CASSLATEQHWHGYTF. The CDR3 DNA reads TGCGCCAGCAGCTTGGCCACGGAGCAGCACTGGCATGGCTACACCTTC.